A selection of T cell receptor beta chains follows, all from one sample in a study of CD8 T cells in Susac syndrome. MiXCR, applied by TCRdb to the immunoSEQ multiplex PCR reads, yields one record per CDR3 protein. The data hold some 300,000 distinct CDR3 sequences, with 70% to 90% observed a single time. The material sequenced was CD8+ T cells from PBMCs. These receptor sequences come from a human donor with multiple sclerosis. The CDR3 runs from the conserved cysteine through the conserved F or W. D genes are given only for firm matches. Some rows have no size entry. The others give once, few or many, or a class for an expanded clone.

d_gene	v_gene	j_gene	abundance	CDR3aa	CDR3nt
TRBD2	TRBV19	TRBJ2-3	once	CASSRLAGDTDTQYF	TGTGCCAGTAGCCGCCTAGCGGGAGACACAGATACGCAGTATTTT
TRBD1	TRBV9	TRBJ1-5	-	CAGSATGNWDQPQHF	TGTGCCGGCAGCGCGACAGGGAATTGGGATCAGCCCCAGCATTTT
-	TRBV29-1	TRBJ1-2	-	CSVEAGPYGYTF	TGCAGCGTTGAAGCTGGGCCCTATGGCTACACCTTC
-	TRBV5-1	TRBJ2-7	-	CASSLVWQGGSYEQYF	TGCGCCAGCAGCTTGGTGTGGCAGGGGGGGTCCTACGAGCAGTACTTC
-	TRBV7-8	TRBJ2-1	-	CASSLRTGQRSYSEQFF	TGTGCCAGCAGCTTAAGAACGGGACAACGCTCCTACAGTGAGCAGTTCTTC
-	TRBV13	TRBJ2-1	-	CASSPDPGSQFF	TGTGCCAGCAGCCCCGACCCGGGGTCCCAGTTCTTC
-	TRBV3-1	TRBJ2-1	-	CASSQVVLGRPGYNEQFF	TGTGCCAGCAGCCAAGTAGTGTTGGGGAGGCCGGGGTACAATGAGCAGTTCTTC
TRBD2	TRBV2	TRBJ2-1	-	CASTPGTSGDNEQFF	TGTGCCAGCACCCCCGGGACTAGCGGGGACAATGAGCAGTTCTTC
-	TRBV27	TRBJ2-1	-	CASSHPLKYNEQFF	TGTGCCAGCAGTCACCCACTAAAATACAATGAGCAGTTCTTC
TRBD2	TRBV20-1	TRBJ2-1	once	CSAGTSGWNEQFF	TGCAGTGCTGGGACTAGCGGGTGGAATGAGCAGTTCTTC
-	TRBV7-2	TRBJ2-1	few	CASSLVGGLRWNEQFF	TGTGCCAGCAGCTTAGTGGGTGGGTTAAGGTGGAATGAGCAGTTCTTC
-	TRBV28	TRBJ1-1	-	CASTLLENTEAFF	TGTGCCAGCACCCTATTGGAGAACACTGAAGCTTTCTTT
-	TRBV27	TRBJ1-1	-	CASSLLGAGTRGTEAFF	TGTGCCAGCAGTCTCTTGGGGGCAGGCACGAGGGGGACTGAAGCTTTCTTT
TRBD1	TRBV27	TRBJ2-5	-	CASSFMSPGTGGETQYF	TGTGCCAGCAGTTTTATGTCCCCCGGGACAGGGGGTGAGACCCAGTACTTC
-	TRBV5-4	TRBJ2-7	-	CASSLEGGYSSYEQYF	TGTGCCAGCAGCTTGGAGGGAGGATATAGCTCCTACGAGCAGTACTTC
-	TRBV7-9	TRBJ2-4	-	CASSPATENIQYF	TGTGCCAGCAGCCCCGCAACCGAAAACATTCAGTACTTC
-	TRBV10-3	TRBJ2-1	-	CAISESVAGGAFF	-
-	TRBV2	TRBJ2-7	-	CASSELLDVAYEQYF	TGTGCCAGCAGTGAGCTACTGGACGTCGCCTACGAGCAGTACTTC
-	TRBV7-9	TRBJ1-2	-	CASSSSFTPGAASNYGYTF	TGTGCCAGCAGCTCCTCTTTTACCCCAGGAGCAGCTTCTAACTATGGCTACACCTTC
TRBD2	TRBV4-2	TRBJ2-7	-	CASSPGLAGPEQYF	TGTGCCAGCAGCCCGGGACTAGCGGGCCCGGAGCAGTACTTC
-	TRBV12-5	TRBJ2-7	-	CASGLQLVGRTYEQYF	TGTGCTAGTGGTTTGCAACTGGTAGGGCGGACCTACGAGCAGTACTTC
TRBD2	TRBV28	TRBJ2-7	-	CASSQSGSSYEQYF	TGTGCCAGCAGTCAAAGCGGGAGCTCCTACGAGCAGTACTTC
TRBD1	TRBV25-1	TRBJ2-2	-	CASSEDRERTGELFF	TGTGCCAGCAGTGAGGACAGGGAAAGGACCGGGGAGCTGTTTTTT
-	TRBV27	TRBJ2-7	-	CASSSRGEQYF	TGTGCCAGCAGTTCCAGGGGCGAGCAGTACTTC
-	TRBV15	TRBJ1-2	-	CATSSTRAPTAGYTF	TGTGCCACCTCCTCCACCAGGGCACCGACTGCTGGCTACACCTTC
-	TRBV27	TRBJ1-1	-	CASNSRGWDTEAFF	TGTGCCAGCAACTCTCGGGGTTGGGACACTGAAGCTTTCTTT
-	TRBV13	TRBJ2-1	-	CASSLVRAREQFF	TGTGCCAGCAGCTTAGTTCGGGCTAGGGAGCAGTTCTTC
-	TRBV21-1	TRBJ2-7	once	CASSKARHAAYEQYF	TGTGCCAGCAGCAAAGCCAGGCACGCTGCATACGAGCAGTACTTC
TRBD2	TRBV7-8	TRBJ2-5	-	CASSLESSGSESGETQYF	TGTGCCAGCAGCTTGGAGTCTAGCGGGAGTGAGTCTGGTGAGACCCAGTACTTC
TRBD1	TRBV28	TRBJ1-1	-	CASSSTLGTGKAFF	TGTGCCAGCAGTTCCACCCTTGGGACAGGGAAAGCTTTCTTT
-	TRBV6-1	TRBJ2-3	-	CASSEQAHGSDTQYF	TGTGCCAGCAGTGAACAGGCCCACGGGTCAGATACGCAGTATTTT
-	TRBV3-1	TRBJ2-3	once	CASSQDHTDTQYF	TGTGCCAGCAGCCAGGACCACACAGATACGCAGTATTTT
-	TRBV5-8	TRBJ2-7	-	CASSWGNGRYEQYF	TGTGCCAGCAGCTGGGGAAACGGGCGCTACGAGCAGTACTTC
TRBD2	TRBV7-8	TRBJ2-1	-	CASRLSGGSYNEQFF	TGTGCCAGCAGGCTTAGCGGGGGCTCCTACAATGAGCAGTTCTTC
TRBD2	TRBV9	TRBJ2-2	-	CASSEPLAGGGTGELFF	TGTGCCAGCAGCGAGCCACTAGCGGGAGGGGGTACCGGGGAGCTGTTTTTT